The 30 T cell receptor beta chains reported below all come from one sample, sequenced in a study of blood T cell repertoires in COVID-19. Clones were read by immunoSEQ multiplex PCR, and TCRdb kept only the in-frame ones, dropping some. Of about 310,000 clones listed, less than 85% are singletons. The sequencing sample was made of PBMCs or T cells enriched from blood (not recorded which). The receptors shown here come from a woman between 25 and 40 years old who had been exposed to COVID-19.

This clone was observed a handful of times. Different DNA sequences within this sample yield the same CDR3. The gene calls are TRBV24-1 and TRBJ1-1, with 10 positions matching TRBD1. V gave up 4 bases and J gave up 3 bases; unmatched junction bases: 4. There are 15 residues in the CDR3. Looked up from germline, CDR1 is KGHDR and CDR2 is SFDVKD. In DNA form, the CDR3 reads TGTGCCACCAGTGACCCAGGGACAGGGGACACTGAAGCTTTCTTT. Protein: CATSDPGTGDTEAFF.

The table lists this clone with a few counts. The chain joins TRBV14 to TRBJ1-2; D is possibly TRBD1 (6 bases). CDR3 length equals 15 residues. V lost 3 bases to trimming and J lost 4 bases, with 15 bases between them. CDR1 is SGHDN, CDR2 FVKESK, per germline. The CDR3 coding sequence is TGTGCCAGCAGCCATAGTTTGACAGGCCGCTATGGCTACACCTTC. Amino acids: CASSHSLTGRYGYTF.

The rearrangement joins TRBV5-1 to TRBJ2-3, with 13 bases fitting TRBD2. J lost 5 bases, V lost 5 bases, and 8 bases had no gene match. The CDR3 is 16 amino acids. Germline V gene lookup returns CDR1 SGHRS and CDR2 YFSETQ. For the CDR3, the DNA is TGCGCCAGCAGATCCACTAGCGGGGGGGCGAAAGATACGCAGTATTTT. It translates to CASRSTSGGAKDTQYF.

This clone was detected once. CDR3 coding DNA: TGCGCCAGCAGCTGGGGAGCCCGGACAGGGGGCGTGAACACTGAAGCTTTCTTT. Encoded protein: CASSWGARTGGVNTEAFF. The chain uses TRBV5-1 and TRBJ1-1; 11 nucleotides agree with TRBD1. CDR1 is SGHRS, CDR2 YFSETQ, per germline. V shed 3 bases, J shed 0 bases, and the junction held 10 bases outside the gene matches. The length of the CDR3 is 18 residues.

V is TRBV29-1 and J is TRBJ2-7; D perhaps matches TRBD1 (6 bases). Per the germline V gene, CDR1 is SQVTM and CDR2 is ANQGSEA. V was pared by 5 bases and J by 7 bases, with 18 bases between. The CDR3 length is 13 residues. CDR3 in DNA: TGCAGCGTTCCCCCTACAGGGTCGAGGGAGCAGTACTTC. Protein sequence: CSVPPTGSREQYF.

This chain uses TRBV2 with TRBJ2-5, with D unclear. The CDR3 loop spans 14 amino acids. Trimming shortened V by 3 bases and J by 7 bases, and 15 bases separated the two germline ends. The germline V gene encodes CDR1 SNHLY and CDR2 FYNNEI. The CDR3 sequence: CASSEHAPSGTQYF. Here the CDR3 DNA reads TGTGCCAGCAGTGAGCACGCGCCATCAGGGACCCAGTACTTC.

V usage is TRBV5-4 and J usage is TRBJ2-7; tentative D call: TRBD1 (5 bases). V was shortened by 4 bases and J by 1 base, with 12 bases between the two germline ends. CDR3 length: 14 residues. CDR1 and CDR2 from the germline V gene are SGHNT and YYREEE (reference sequence). This chain's CDR3 is CASSTRQYSYEQYF. The CDR3 DNA is TGTGCCAGCAGCACTCGACAGTATTCCTACGAGCAGTACTTC.

The rearrangement uses TRBV6-1 and TRBJ2-7; D unclear. Trimming left V 6 bases short and J 2 bases short, with 11 bases between. This CDR3 is built from 13 residues. Germline lookup yields CDR1 MNHNS and CDR2 SASEGT. CDR3 residues: CASRRTDPYEQYF. The CDR3, as DNA: TGTGCCAGCAGGCGAACAGACCCCTACGAGCAGTACTTC.

The rearrangement links TRBV5-4 to TRBJ1-3, with D unclear. The CDR3 spans 15 residues. Germline CDR1 and CDR2: SGHNT and YYREEE (reference sequence). The V end was cut by 3 bases, the J end by 0 bases, with 10 bases between. CDR3 bases: TGTGCCAGCAGCTCCGGACTTATCTCTGGAAACACCATATATTTT. Protein sequence: CASSSGLISGNTIYF.

The J gene is TRBJ2-7, the V gene TRBV7-2; TRBD2 aligns across 10 bases. CDR1 is SGHTA and CDR2 is FQGNSA in the germline V gene. V was clipped by 0 bases and J by 4 bases; unmatched bases: 15. CDR3 length equals 19 residues. CDR3 residues: CASSLAHQSGGAGFYEQYF. Written as DNA, the CDR3 is TGTGCCAGCAGCTTAGCACATCAGAGCGGGGGGGCTGGTTTTTACGAGCAGTACTTC.

CDR3 region: CASSPRGAGAGLDEQFF. As DNA, the CDR3 is TGCGCCAGCAGCCCTCGGGGAGCGGGAGCCGGGTTGGATGAGCAGTTCTTC. This sequence joins TRBV4-1 and TRBJ2-1; the match to TRBD2 covers 8 bases. Germline CDR1 reads MGHRA; CDR2 reads YSYEKL. The J segment lost 8 bases and the V segment lost 4 bases, leaving 16 bases of the junction unmatched. The CDR3 runs 17 residues.

This sequence joins TRBV28 and TRBJ1-4; tentative D call: TRBD1 (5 bases). Germline CDR1 is MDHEN and CDR2 is SYDVKM. Trimming took off 6 bases at V and 4 bases at J, with 12 bases between the two ends. The length of the CDR3 is 14 residues. The DNA for the CDR3 is TGTGCCAGCAGGCGCCGGGGGATTAATGAAAAACTGTTTTTT. Protein product: CASRRRGINEKLFF.

The chain has TRBV7-2 and TRBJ1-3; perhaps TRBD1 as D (5 bases). Germline CDR1 and CDR2: SGHTA and FQGNSA. CDR3 length equals 16 residues. V was trimmed by 1 base and J by 4 bases, leaving 14 bases between them. The CDR3 here is CASSLVVPKGGNTIYF. CDR3 bases: TGTGCCAGCAGCTTAGTAGTCCCCAAGGGGGGAAACACCATATATTTT. Combining the CDR3 with reference TRBV7-2 and TRBJ1-3 gives the whole variable domain GAGVSQSPSNKVTEKGKDVELRCDPISGHTALYWYRQSLGQGLEFLIYFQGNSAPDKSGLPSDRFSAERTGGSVSTLTIQRTQQEDSAVYLCASSLVVPKGGNTIYFGEGSWLTVV.

The chain recombines TRBV28 with TRBJ2-1; 13 bases align to TRBD2. This CDR3 spans 17 amino acids. CDR1 MDHEN and CDR2 SYDVKM come from the germline V gene. The V segment lost 3 bases and the J segment 4 bases; nucleotides outside the gene matches: 6. CDR3 residues: CASSFGLAGAVYNEQFF. CDR3 nucleotides: TGTGCCAGCAGTTTCGGACTAGCGGGGGCCGTATACAATGAGCAGTTCTTC.

The chain recombines TRBV30 with TRBJ1-5, with 7 bases aligning to TRBD1. Trimming at V came to 3 bases and at J to 1 base, leaving 6 bases not matched to a gene. This CDR3 is built from 15 residues. Per the germline V gene, CDR1 is GTSNPN and CDR2 is SVGIG (reference sequence). The CDR3 protein is CAWSKTTGSNQPQHF. CDR3 DNA: TGTGCCTGGAGCAAAACGACAGGGAGCAATCAGCCCCAGCATTTT.

The rearrangement joins TRBV29-1 to TRBJ2-5; D perhaps matches TRBD1 (6 bases). V was trimmed by 4 bases and J by 4 bases, leaving 13 bases between them. The CDR3 has 13 residues. Germline CDR1 reads SQVTM; CDR2 reads ANQGSEA. The CDR3 DNA is TGCAGCGTTGTACTGGGACAAAGAGAGACCCAGTACTTC. Translation gives CSVVLGQRETQYF.

The gene calls are TRBV2 and TRBJ2-3, with TRBD2 matching over 7 bases. Germline V gene lookup returns CDR1 SNHLY and CDR2 FYNNEI. The V gene end was trimmed by 1 base and the J gene end by 4 bases; junction bases not matched to a gene: 8. The CDR3 runs 16 residues. The CDR3 DNA follows: TGTGCCAGCAGTGAAGAACGACTAGCTGTTTCAGATACGCAGTATTTT. Amino acid sequence: CASSEERLAVSDTQYF.

This clone was observed a handful of times. The chain couples TRBV11-2 to TRBJ1-2; 8 nucleotides align to TRBD1. V dropped 5 bases and J dropped 7; count of bases not matched to a gene: 12. Germline V lookup: CDR1 SGHAT, CDR2 FQNNGV. The CDR3 has 15 amino acids. The CDR3 coding sequence is TGTGCCAGCAGCCCAACCAGGGGGCGTGTGGGTGGCTACACCTTC. As protein: CASSPTRGRVGGYTF.

The chain uses TRBV28 and TRBJ1-2, with 9 bases that match TRBD1. CDR1 is MDHEN, CDR2 SYDVKM, per germline. This CDR3 contains 15 residues. Germline trimming cut 6 bases from V and 2 bases from J; bases unmatched to any gene: 7. The CDR3 nucleotides are TGTGCCAGCAGGGAACAGGGGGCCACAAACTATGGCTACACCTTC. It specifies CASREQGATNYGYTF.

The V gene is TRBV5-1, the J gene TRBJ1-1; the D is unclear. CDR1 is SGHRS and CDR2 is YFSETQ in the germline V gene. The CDR3 length is 14 residues. Trimming pared 6 bases from V and 4 bases from J, leaving 16 bases between. CDR3 bases: TGCGCCAGCACCCTGGGTGCGGCGAGCACTGAAGCTTTCTTT. Its protein is CASTLGAASTEAFF.

This clone was seen once. The chain is built from TRBV5-1 and TRBJ1-4; D ambiguous. CDR1 and CDR2 from the germline V gene are SGHRS and YFSETQ. V was trimmed by 0 bases and J by 0 bases, leaving 9 bases between them. The CDR3 consists of 16 residues. CDR3 bases: TGCGCCAGCAGCTTGGCCGTGCAGTCAACTAATGAAAAACTGTTTTTT. Protein product: CASSLAVQSTNEKLFF.

This clone appeared a single time. The V call is TRBV5-1, the J call TRBJ2-7, with D possibly matching TRBD1 (6 bases). CDR1 and CDR2 from the germline V gene are SGHRS and YFSETQ. This CDR3 is 14 amino acids long. The ends were cut back, 4 bases at V and 2 bases at J, with 13 bases in the middle. CDR3 in DNA: TGCGCCAGCAGCAGGAACGGACAGACCTACGAGCAGTACTTC. Translating it yields CASSRNGQTYEQYF. The full variable domain, rest sourced from reference TRBV5-1 and TRBJ2-7, is KAGVTQTPRYLIKTRGQQVTLSCSPISGHRSVSWYQQTPGQGLQFLFEYFSETQRNKGNFPGRFSGRQFSNSRSEMNVSTLELGDSALYLCASSRNGQTYEQYFGPGTRLTVT.

The chain uses TRBV5-1 and TRBJ2-3; TRBD2 matches 7 bases. V lost 2 bases to trimming and J lost 2 bases; unmatched junction nucleotides: 20. The CDR3 has 20 residues. Per germline, CDR1 SGHRS and CDR2 YFSETQ. The CDR3 region has the DNA TGCGCCAGCAGCTTCGGGTGGGCCCGGACTAGGTCCTCTCCCACAGATACGCAGTATTTT. This translates into CASSFGWARTRSSPTDTQYF.

The rearrangement links TRBV9 to TRBJ2-2, with a possible D match to TRBD1 (6 bases). The CDR3 consists of 17 residues. Trimming pared 2 bases from V and 6 bases from J, leaving 20 bases between. Germline-derived CDR1 and CDR2 are SGDLS and YYNGEE. The CDR3 region is CASSVVSVGGAPGELFF. The CDR3 coding sequence is TGTGCCAGCAGCGTCGTAAGTGTAGGGGGAGCGCCCGGGGAGCTGTTTTTT.

The V call is TRBV5-1, the J call TRBJ1-4; weak D call: TRBD1 (6 bases). CDR3 size: 15 residues. Per the germline V gene, CDR1 is SGHRS and CDR2 is YFSETQ. Trimming removed 4 bases from V and 5 bases from J, with 15 bases in between. The CDR3 DNA reads as TGCGCCAGCAGCCCGGATGGACAGCGGAATGAAAAACTGTTTTTT. Residues: CASSPDGQRNEKLFF.

The gene calls are TRBV15 and TRBJ2-7; 12 bases line up with TRBD2. Germline V CDR1 and CDR2: LNHNV, YYDKDF (reference sequence). CDR3 size: 18 residues. With 0 bases clipped from V and 5 bases from J, the junction kept 11 bases outside the gene matches. The CDR3 here is CATSRDTPSLAGGNEQYF. The CDR3 DNA reads TGTGCCACCAGCAGAGATACCCCCTCCCTAGCGGGAGGGAACGAGCAGTACTTC.

The chain couples TRBV19 to TRBJ1-2, with 9 bases aligning to TRBD1. J was trimmed by 7 bases and V by 4 bases; bases with no gene match: 7. The CDR3 contains 14 residues. Germline loops: CDR1 LNHDA, CDR2 SQIVND (reference sequence). CDR3 loop: CASSTEQGASGYTF. CDR3 coding DNA: TGTGCCAGTAGTACAGAACAGGGGGCAAGTGGCTACACCTTC. Drawing the rest from reference TRBV19 and TRBJ1-2, the complete variable domain is DGGITQSPKYLFRKEGQNVTLSCEQNLNHDAMYWYRQDPGQGLRLIYYSQIVNDFQKGDIAEGYSVSREKKESFPLTVTSAQKNPTAFYLCASSTEQGASGYTFGSGTRLTVV.

V usage is TRBV5-1 and J usage is TRBJ2-6; tentative D call: TRBD2 (5 bases). CDR3 length: 20 amino acids. The V gene's germline CDR1 is SGHRS and CDR2 YFSETQ. V gave up 1 base and J gave up 0 bases, with 20 bases separating them. Here the CDR3 reads CASSLQPFSGLHSGANVLTF. For the CDR3, the DNA is TGCGCCAGCAGCTTGCAACCCTTCTCGGGGTTACACTCTGGGGCCAACGTCCTGACTTTC. Filled out from reference TRBV5-1 and TRBJ2-6, the complete variable domain reads KAGVTQTPRYLIKTRGQQVTLSCSPISGHRSVSWYQQTPGQGLQFLFEYFSETQRNKGNFPGRFSGRQFSNSRSEMNVSTLELGDSALYLCASSLQPFSGLHSGANVLTFGAGSRLTVL.

The V call is TRBV6-2 or TRBV6-3, the J call TRBJ2-1; the D is unclear. CDR1 and CDR2 (germline): MNHEY, SVGEGT. The CDR3 totals 18 residues. V lost 1 base and J 0 bases, leaving 16 bases between the germline ends. CDR3 nucleotides: TGTGCCAGCAGTTACTTACCTAACCTAGACTTCTCCTACAATGAGCAGTTCTTC. Protein sequence: CASSYLPNLDFSYNEQFF.

This sequence joins TRBV9 and TRBJ2-7; weak D call: TRBD2 (5 bases). The CDR3 covers 14 residues. V dropped 8 bases and J dropped 8 bases, with 23 bases sitting between them. Germline-derived CDR1 and CDR2 are SGDLS and YYNGEE. For the CDR3, the DNA is TGTGCCAGGGATGGACTTTTAGCGCACCTCCAGCAGTACTTC. It translates to CARDGLLAHLQQYF. Full variable domain (missing parts from reference TRBV9 and TRBJ2-7): DSGVTQTPKHLITATGQRVTLRCSPRSGDLSVYWYQQSLDQGLQFLIQYYNGEERAKGNILERFSAQQFPDLHSELNLSSLELGDSALYFCARDGLLAHLQQYFGPGTRLTVT.